This passage covers 10 T cell receptor beta chains from one sample sequenced in a study of vaccination effects on CD4 cells after COVID-19. Profiled with immunoSEQ multiplex PCR; TCRdb holds only in-frame clones, not every one. The sample includes approximately 60,000 clones, about 78% of them seen just once. These receptors' targets are unknown. CD4+ T cells were isolated after 10 days of culture. Two doses of BNT162b2 or mRNA-1273 vaccine were administered to participants. The sample here was CD4+ T cells from PBMCs cultured without peptide, taken after COVID-19 vaccination. The receptor set was obtained from a human donor who received a COVID-19 vaccine.

The V call is TRBV6-6, the J call TRBJ2-7, with no clear D. CDR3 size: 13 residues. Germline-derived CDR1 and CDR2 are MNHNY and SVGAGI (reference sequence). Trimming removed 2 bases from V and 0 bases from J, with 5 bases in between. This CDR3 is CASSYPASYEQYF. The DNA of the CDR3 is TGTGCCAGCAGTTACCCGGCCTCCTACGAGCAGTACTTC.

This clone was seen once. The rearrangement links TRBV7-9 to TRBJ1-6; D is uncertain. The germline gives CDR1 SEHNR, CDR2 FQNEAQ (reference sequence). CDR3 length equals 17 residues. Trimming stripped 4 bases from V and 0 bases from J, with 13 bases between. The CDR3 coding sequence is TGTGCCAGCAGCTACGCGGCCCAGAGCTCCTATAATTCACCCCTCCACTTT. Its protein product is CASSYAAQSSYNSPLHF.

This rearrangement joins TRBV6-8 to TRBJ2-4, with 8 bases fitting TRBD1. CDR1 MNHGY and CDR2 SAAAGT come from the germline V gene. The junction had 4 bases not matched to a gene; V was cut back by 0 bases and J by 6 bases. The CDR3 totals 15 residues. The CDR3 is CASSYSDRGGNIQYF. The CDR3 coding sequence is TGTGCCAGCAGTTACTCCGACAGGGGTGGAAACATTCAGTACTTC.

The V call is TRBV6-2 or TRBV6-3, the J call TRBJ2-3; D remains ambiguous. The CDR3 totals 13 residues. Germline CDR1 reads MNHEY; CDR2 reads SVGEGT. Trimming stripped 5 bases from V and 7 bases from J, with 13 bases between. In DNA, the CDR3 is TGTGCCAGCAGTCTCACGCCGGAGAATACGCAGTATTTT. It encodes CASSLTPENTQYF.

The genes are TRBV7-2 and TRBJ2-1, with D maybe TRBD2 (5 bases). Trimming pared 1 base from V and 1 base from J, leaving 8 bases between. CDR3 length equals 15 residues. The germline V gene encodes CDR1 SGHTA and CDR2 FQGNSA. CDR3 region: CASSLERFSYNEQFF. The CDR3, as DNA: TGTGCCAGCAGCTTAGAGCGGTTTTCCTACAATGAGCAGTTCTTC.

With regard to this clone: One end of the junction is discordant with germline, which a read error may explain. The J gene is TRBJ1-4, the V gene TRBV3-1 (or the pseudogene TRBV3-2), with 11 nucleotides matching TRBD1. The CDR3 runs 12 residues. Germline CDR1 and CDR2: LGHDT and YNNKEL (reference sequence). The CDR3 nucleotides read TGTGCCAGCAGCCACGGACAGGGGGCGCACCTTTTT. It specifies CASSHGQGAHLF.

The rearrangement links TRBV5-6 to TRBJ2-7; 8 bases match TRBD2. The CDR3 length is 15 residues. Germline lookup yields CDR1 SGHDT and CDR2 YYEEEE. J lost 2 bases, V lost 0 bases, and 4 bases had no gene match. This CDR3 reads CASSLDPGRAYEQYF. The CDR3 coding sequence is TGTGCCAGCAGCTTGGACCCCGGGAGGGCCTACGAGCAGTACTTC.

This chain joins TRBV28 and TRBJ2-3; D might be TRBD1 or TRBD2, each matching 5 bases. The ends were cut back, 6 bases at V and 2 bases at J, with 12 bases in the middle. Germline assignment: CDR1 MDHEN and CDR2 SYDVKM. This CDR3 spans 14 amino acids. The CDR3: CASSPGTITDTQYF. CDR3 DNA: TGTGCCAGCAGCCCGGGGACCATCACAGATACGCAGTATTTT.

V and J are TRBV5-1 and TRBJ2-7, with a possible D match to TRBD2 (6 bases). The CDR3 loop spans 14 amino acids. CDR1 is SGHRS and CDR2 is YFSETQ in the germline V gene. The V end was cut by 4 bases, the J end by 0 bases, with 11 bases between. This CDR3 is CASSPDGSSYEQYF. The DNA of the CDR3 is TGCGCCAGCAGCCCGGACGGGAGCTCCTACGAGCAGTACTTC.

On this clone itself: This specimen includes other DNA sequences encoding the same CDR3. This chain joins TRBV18 and TRBJ2-5; D is uncertain. The CDR3 sequence is 11 residues long. Trimming took off 3 bases at V and 3 bases at J, with 2 bases between the two ends. Germline V gene sequence: CDR1 KGHSH, CDR2 LQKENI. CDR3 nucleotides: TGTGCCAGCTCACCGGAAGAGACCCAGTACTTC. Its translation: CASSPEETQYF.